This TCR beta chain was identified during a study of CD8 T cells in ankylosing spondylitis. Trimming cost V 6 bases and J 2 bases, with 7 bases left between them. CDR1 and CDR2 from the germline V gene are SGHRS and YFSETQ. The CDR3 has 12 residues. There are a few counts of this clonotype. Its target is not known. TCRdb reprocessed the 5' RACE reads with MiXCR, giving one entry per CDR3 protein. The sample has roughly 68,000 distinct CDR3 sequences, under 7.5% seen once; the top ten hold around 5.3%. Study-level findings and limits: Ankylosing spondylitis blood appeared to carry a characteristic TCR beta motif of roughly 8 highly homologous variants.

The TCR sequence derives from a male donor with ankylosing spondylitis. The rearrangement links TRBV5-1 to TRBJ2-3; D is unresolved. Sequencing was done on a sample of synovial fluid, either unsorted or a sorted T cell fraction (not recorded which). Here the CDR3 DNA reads TGCGCCAGCAAGTACGACACAGATACGCAGTATTTT. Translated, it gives CASKYDTDTQYF.